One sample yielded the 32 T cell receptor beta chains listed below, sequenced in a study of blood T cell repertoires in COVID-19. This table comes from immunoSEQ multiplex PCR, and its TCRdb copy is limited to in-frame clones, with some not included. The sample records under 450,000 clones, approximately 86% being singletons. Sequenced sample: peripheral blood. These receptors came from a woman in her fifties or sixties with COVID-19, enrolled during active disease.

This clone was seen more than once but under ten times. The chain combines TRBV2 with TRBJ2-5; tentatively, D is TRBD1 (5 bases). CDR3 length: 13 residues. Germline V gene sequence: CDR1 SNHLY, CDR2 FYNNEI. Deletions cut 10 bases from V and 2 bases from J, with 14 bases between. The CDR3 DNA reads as TGTGCCATACAGGACGGGCAGCAAGAGACCCAGTACTTC. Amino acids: CAIQDGQQETQYF.

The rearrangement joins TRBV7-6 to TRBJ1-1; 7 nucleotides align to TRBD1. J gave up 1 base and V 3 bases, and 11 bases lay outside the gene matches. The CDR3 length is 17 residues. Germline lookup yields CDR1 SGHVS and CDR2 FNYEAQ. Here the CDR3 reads CASSLDDRERKNTEAFF. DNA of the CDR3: TGTGCCAGCAGCTTGGATGACAGGGAGAGAAAGAACACTGAAGCTTTCTTT.

As DNA, the CDR3 is TGTGCCAGCAGCTTTGCTAGCGGGGGGAAATGGAGTGAGCAGTTCTTC. Translation gives CASSFASGGKWSEQFF. The rearrangement links TRBV5-5 to TRBJ2-1; the match to TRBD2 covers 11 bases. Per germline, CDR1 SGHKS and CDR2 YYEKEE (reference sequence). There are 16 residues in the CDR3. V shed 2 bases and J 9 bases; nucleotides not matched to a gene: 10. The full variable domain, completed using reference TRBV5-5 and TRBJ2-1, is DAGVTQSPTHLIKTRGQQVTLRCSPISGHKSVSWYQQVLGQGPQFIFQYYEKEERGRGNFPDRFSARQFPNYSSELNVNALLLGDSALYLCASSFASGGKWSEQFFGPGTRLTVL.

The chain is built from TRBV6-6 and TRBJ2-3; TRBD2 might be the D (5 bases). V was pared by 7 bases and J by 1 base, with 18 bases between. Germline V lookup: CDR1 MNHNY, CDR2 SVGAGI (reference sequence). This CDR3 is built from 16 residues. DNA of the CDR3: TGTGCCAGCACCGTAGCGTGGAAAGGCGGCACAGATACGCAGTATTTT. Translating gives CASTVAWKGGTDTQYF.

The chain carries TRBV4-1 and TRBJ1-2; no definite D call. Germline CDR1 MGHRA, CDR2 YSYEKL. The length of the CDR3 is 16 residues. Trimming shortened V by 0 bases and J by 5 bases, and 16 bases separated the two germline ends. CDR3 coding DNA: TGCGCCAGCAGCCAAGAAGAGTGGCATGGAGGTTATGGCTACACCTTC. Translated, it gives CASSQEEWHGGYGYTF.

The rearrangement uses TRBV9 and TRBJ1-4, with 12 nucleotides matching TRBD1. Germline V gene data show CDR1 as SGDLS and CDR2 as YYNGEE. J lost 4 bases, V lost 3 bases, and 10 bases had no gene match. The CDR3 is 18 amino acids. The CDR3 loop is CASSEGDRGLSFNEKLFF. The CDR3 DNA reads TGTGCCAGCAGCGAGGGGGACAGGGGGCTGTCGTTTAATGAAAAACTGTTTTTT.

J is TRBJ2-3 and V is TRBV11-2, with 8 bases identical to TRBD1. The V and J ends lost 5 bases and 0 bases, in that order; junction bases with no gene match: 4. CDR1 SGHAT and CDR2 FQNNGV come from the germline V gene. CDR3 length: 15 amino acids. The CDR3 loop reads CASSGRDRSTDTQYF. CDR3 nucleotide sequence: TGTGCCAGCAGCGGCCGGGACAGGAGCACAGATACGCAGTATTTT.

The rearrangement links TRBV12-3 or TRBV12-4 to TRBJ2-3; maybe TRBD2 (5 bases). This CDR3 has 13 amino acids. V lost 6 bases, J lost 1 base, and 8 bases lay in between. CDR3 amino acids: CASSYGGTDTQYF. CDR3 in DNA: TGTGCCAGCAGCTACGGGGGCACAGATACGCAGTATTTT.

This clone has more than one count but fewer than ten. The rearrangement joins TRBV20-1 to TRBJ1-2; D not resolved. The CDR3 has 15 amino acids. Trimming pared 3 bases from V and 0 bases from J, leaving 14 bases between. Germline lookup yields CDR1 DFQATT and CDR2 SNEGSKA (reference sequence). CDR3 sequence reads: CSASLRTLANYGYTF. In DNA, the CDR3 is TGCAGTGCTAGTCTGAGAACTTTAGCTAACTATGGCTACACCTTC.

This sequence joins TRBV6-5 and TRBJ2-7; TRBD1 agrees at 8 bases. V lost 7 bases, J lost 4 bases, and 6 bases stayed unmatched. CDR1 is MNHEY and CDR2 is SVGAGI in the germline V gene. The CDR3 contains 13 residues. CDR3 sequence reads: CASNLRTGYEQYF. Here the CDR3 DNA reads TGTGCCAGCAACCTCCGGACAGGGTACGAGCAGTACTTC.

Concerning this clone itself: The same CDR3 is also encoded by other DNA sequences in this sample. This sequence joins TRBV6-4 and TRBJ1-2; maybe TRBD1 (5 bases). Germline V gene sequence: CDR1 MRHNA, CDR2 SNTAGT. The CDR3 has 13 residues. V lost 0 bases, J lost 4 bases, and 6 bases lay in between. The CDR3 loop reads CASSDSGGYGYTF. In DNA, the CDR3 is TGTGCCAGCAGTGACTCCGGGGGCTATGGCTACACCTTC.

CDR3 in DNA: TGCGCCAGCAGCTCATACGGGACAGGACTTGAGCAGTACTTC. Encoded protein: CASSSYGTGLEQYF. The chain couples TRBV5-1 to TRBJ2-7; 8 bases agree with TRBD1. Germline-derived CDR1 and CDR2 are SGHRS and YFSETQ. The length of the CDR3 is 14 residues. The ends lost 3 bases at V and 7 bases at J; junction bases unmatched: 9.

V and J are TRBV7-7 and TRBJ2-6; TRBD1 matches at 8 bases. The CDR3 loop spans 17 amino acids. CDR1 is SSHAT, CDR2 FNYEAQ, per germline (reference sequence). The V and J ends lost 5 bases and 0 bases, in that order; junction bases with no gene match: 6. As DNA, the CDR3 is TGTGCCAGCAGCCCCAGGACAGGGCCCTCTGGGGCCAACGTCCTGACTTTC. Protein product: CASSPRTGPSGANVLTF. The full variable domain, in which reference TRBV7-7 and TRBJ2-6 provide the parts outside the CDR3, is GAGVSQSPRYKVTKRGQDVTLRCDPISSHATLYWYQQALGQGPEFLTYFNYEAQPDKSGLPSDRFSAERPEGSISTLTIQRTEQRDSAMYRCASSPRTGPSGANVLTFGAGSRLTVL.

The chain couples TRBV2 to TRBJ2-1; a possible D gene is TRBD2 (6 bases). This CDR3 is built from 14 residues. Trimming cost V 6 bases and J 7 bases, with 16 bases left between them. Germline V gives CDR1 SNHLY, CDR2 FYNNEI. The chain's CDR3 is CASSARLGWNEQFF. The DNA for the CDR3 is TGTGCCAGCAGCGCTCGACTAGGGTGGAATGAGCAGTTCTTC.

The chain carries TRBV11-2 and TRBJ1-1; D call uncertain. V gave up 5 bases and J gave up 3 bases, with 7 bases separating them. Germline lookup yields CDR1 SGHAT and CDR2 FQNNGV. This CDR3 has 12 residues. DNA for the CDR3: TGTGCCAGCAGCCCGGGGTACACTGAAGCTTTCTTT. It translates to CASSPGYTEAFF.

Here the CDR3 DNA reads TGCAGCGTGGCTTACCTACAGGGCGGCTATGGCTACACCTTC. Protein product: CSVAYLQGGYGYTF. The V call is TRBV29-1, the J call TRBJ1-2; tentative D call: TRBD1 (6 bases). Between the trimmed V and J ends, which lost 6 bases and 4 bases, there was a span of 18 bases. The CDR3 length is 14 residues. CDR1 is SQVTM and CDR2 is ANQGSEA in the germline V gene.

Written as DNA, the CDR3 is TGTGCCAGCAGCAATAGGGGGGGCCCTCGCGACCGAGATAATGAAAAACTGTTTTTT. Translating gives CASSNRGGPRDRDNEKLFF. The V and J genes are TRBV21-1 and TRBJ1-4. TRBV21-1 is listed as a pseudogene. CDR3 length equals 19 residues.

CDR3 protein: CASSMTTGAYGYTF. DNA for the CDR3: TGTGCCAGTAGTATGACCACAGGCGCTTATGGCTACACCTTC. The rearrangement joins TRBV19 to TRBJ1-2; a weak D match, TRBD1 (5 bases). Germline loops: CDR1 LNHDA, CDR2 SQIVND (reference sequence). Trimming left V 3 bases short and J 5 bases short, with 13 bases between. CDR3 size: 14 residues.

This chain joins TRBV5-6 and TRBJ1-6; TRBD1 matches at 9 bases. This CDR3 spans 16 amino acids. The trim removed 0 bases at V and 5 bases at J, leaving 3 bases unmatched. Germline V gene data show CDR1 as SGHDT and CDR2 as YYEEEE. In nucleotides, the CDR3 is TGTGCCAGCAGCTTGGTCCGGGACAGGGATAATTCACCCCTCCACTTT. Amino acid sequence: CASSLVRDRDNSPLHF.

The CDR3 reads CASSLRQGAVEQFF. The CDR3 coding sequence is TGCGCCAGCAGCCTTCGACAGGGGGCAGTTGAGCAGTTCTTC. The rearrangement uses TRBV4-1 and TRBJ2-1, with TRBD1 matching 10 bases. Trimming took 4 bases from V and 9 from J; bases not matched to a gene: 6. The CDR3 totals 14 residues. Germline loops: CDR1 MGHRA, CDR2 YSYEKL.

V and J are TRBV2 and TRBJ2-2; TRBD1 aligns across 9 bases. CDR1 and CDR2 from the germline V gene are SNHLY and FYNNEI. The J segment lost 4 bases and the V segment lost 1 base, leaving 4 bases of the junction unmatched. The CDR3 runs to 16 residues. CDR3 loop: CASSEGQGGLTGELFF. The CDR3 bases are TGTGCCAGCAGTGAAGGACAGGGGGGACTCACCGGGGAGCTGTTTTTT. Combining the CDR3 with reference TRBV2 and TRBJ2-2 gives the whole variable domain EPEVTQTPSHQVTQMGQEVILRCVPISNHLYFYWYRQILGQKVEFLVSFYNNEISEKSEIFDDQFSVERPDGSNFTLKIRSTKLEDSAMYFCASSEGQGGLTGELFFGEGSRLTVL.

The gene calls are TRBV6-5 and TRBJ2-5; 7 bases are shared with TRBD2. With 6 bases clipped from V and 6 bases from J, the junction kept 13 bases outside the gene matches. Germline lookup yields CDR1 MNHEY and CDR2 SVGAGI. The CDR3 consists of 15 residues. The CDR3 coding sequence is TGTGCCAGCAGGTTGCAGGCCTCCGGGGGGAAGACCCAGTACTTC. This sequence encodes CASRLQASGGKTQYF.

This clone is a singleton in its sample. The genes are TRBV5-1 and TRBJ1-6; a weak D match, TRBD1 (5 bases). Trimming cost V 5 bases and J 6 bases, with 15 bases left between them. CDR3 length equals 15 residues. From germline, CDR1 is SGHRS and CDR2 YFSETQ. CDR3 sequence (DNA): TGCGCCAGCAGTTTTGGGGCGGTCGGTAATTCACCCCTCCACTTT. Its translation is CASSFGAVGNSPLHF.

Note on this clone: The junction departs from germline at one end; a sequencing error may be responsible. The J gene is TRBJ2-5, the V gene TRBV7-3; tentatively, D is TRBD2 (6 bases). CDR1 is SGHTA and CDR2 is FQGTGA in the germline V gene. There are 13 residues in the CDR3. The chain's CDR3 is CAGSFRAGETQYF. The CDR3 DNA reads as TGTGCCGGCAGCTTCAGGGCGGGGGAGACCCAGTACTTC.

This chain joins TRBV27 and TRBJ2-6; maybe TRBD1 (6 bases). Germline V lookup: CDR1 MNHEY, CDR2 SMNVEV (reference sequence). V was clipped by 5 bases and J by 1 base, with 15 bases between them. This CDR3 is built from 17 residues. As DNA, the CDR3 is TGTGCCAGCAGTCCTCAACAGGGAAGGTCTGGGGCCAACGTCCTGACTTTC. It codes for CASSPQQGRSGANVLTF.

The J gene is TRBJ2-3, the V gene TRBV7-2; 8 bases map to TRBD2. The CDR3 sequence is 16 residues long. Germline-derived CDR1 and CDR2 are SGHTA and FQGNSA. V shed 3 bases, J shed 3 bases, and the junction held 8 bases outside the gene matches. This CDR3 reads CASSFLGTSGTDTQYF. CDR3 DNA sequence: TGTGCCAGCAGCTTCTTGGGGACTAGTGGAACAGATACGCAGTATTTT.

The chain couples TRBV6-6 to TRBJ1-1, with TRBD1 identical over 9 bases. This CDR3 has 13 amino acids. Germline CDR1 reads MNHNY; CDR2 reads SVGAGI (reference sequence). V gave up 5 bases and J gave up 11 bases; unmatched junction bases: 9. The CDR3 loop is CASSAFHGQGAFF. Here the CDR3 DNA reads TGTGCCAGCAGTGCCTTTCACGGACAGGGGGCTTTCTTT.

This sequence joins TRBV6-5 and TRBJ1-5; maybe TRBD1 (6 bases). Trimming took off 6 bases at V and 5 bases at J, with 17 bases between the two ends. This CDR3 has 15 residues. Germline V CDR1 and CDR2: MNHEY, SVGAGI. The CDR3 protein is CASSPTGYYDQPQHF. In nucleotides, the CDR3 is TGTGCCAGCAGCCCAACAGGGTACTATGATCAGCCCCAGCATTTT.

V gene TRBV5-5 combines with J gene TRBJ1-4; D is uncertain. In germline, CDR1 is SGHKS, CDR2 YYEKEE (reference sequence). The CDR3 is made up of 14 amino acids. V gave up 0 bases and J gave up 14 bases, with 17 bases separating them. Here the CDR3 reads CASSLGTGVNSLFF. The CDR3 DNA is TGTGCCAGCAGCTTGGGGACCGGGGTAAACAGTCTGTTTTTT.

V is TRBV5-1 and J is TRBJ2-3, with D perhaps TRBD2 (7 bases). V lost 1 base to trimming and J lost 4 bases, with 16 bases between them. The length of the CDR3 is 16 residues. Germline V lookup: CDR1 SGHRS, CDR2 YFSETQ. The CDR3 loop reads CASSLRGGATPDTQYF. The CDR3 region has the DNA TGCGCCAGCAGCTTGCGCGGGGGCGCAACCCCAGATACGCAGTATTTT.

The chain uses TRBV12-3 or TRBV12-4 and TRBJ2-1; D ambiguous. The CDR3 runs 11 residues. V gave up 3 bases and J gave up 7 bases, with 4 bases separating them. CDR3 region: CASSLRNEQFF. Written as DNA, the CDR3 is TGTGCCAGCAGTTTGAGAAATGAGCAGTTCTTC.

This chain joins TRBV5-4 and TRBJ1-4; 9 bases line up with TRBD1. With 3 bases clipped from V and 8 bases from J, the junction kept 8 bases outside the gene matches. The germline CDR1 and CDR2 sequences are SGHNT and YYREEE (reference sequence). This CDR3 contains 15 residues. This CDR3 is CASSSPTGGKEKLFF. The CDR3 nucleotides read TGTGCCAGCAGCTCGCCGACAGGGGGAAAAGAAAAACTGTTTTTT.